One sample yielded the 23 T cell receptor beta chains listed below, sequenced in a study of T cells in Graves' hyperthyroidism and ophthalmopathy. Amplification of TCR beta CDR3 regions was performed using RNA transcripts as template. Initially, a first-round RT-PCR of the TCR CDR3 employed the HTBI primer set. TCRdb redid the calling of the multiplex PCR reads with MiXCR, one entry per CDR3 protein. This table has about 660,000 distinct CDR3 sequences, roughly 45% appearing once. The material sequenced was peripheral blood or thyroid tissue (not recorded which). The receptors come from an adult man with Graves' disease, either hyperthyroidism or ophthalmopathy (not recorded which).

For this clonotype: One end of the junction is discordant with germline, which a read error may explain. The V gene is TRBV2, the J gene TRBJ1-1, with 12 bases identical to TRBD1. The CDR3 extends over 19 amino acids. Germline CDR1 is SNHLY and CDR2 is FYNNEI. The DNA of the CDR3 is TGTGCCAGCAGTGACAAGGTGGGGACAGGGGGCCCGAAGAACACTGAAGCTTTGTTT. Residues: CASSDKVGTGGPKNTEALF.

This sequence joins TRBV20-1 and TRBJ2-7, with D unresolved. Germline V gene lookup returns CDR1 DFQATT and CDR2 SNEGSKA (reference sequence). This CDR3 spans 14 amino acids. V was shortened by 2 bases and J by 0 bases, with 11 bases between the two germline ends. The CDR3, as DNA: TGCAGTGCTAGACCGGGTCGAAGCTCCTACGAGCAGTACTTC. Translation: CSARPGRSSYEQYF.

Many counts were recorded for this clonotype. The V and J genes are TRBV2 and TRBJ2-5, with TRBD2 matching 9 bases. This CDR3 spans 15 amino acids. V shed 1 base, J shed 4 bases, and the junction held 4 bases outside the gene matches. CDR1 and CDR2 (germline): SNHLY, FYNNEI. Here the CDR3 reads CASSEGLAGRETQYF. The DNA of the CDR3 is TGTGCCAGCAGTGAAGGGCTAGCGGGACGAGAGACCCAGTACTTC. Using reference TRBV2 and TRBJ2-5 for the parts outside the CDR3, the full variable domain is EPEVTQTPSHQVTQMGQEVILRCVPISNHLYFYWYRQILGQKVEFLVSFYNNEISEKSEIFDDQFSVERPDGSNFTLKIRSTKLEDSAMYFCASSEGLAGRETQYFGPGTRLLVL.

As for this clonotype: A much larger clonotype is one base distant, so this may be a read error. The genes are TRBV12-5 and TRBJ1-5; unclear D gene. This CDR3 region has 13 residues. Germline V lookup: CDR1 LGHNT, CDR2 FRNRAP. CDR3 nucleotide sequence: TGTGCCGTCAGTGAGTCCGAGTTTCAGCCCCAGCATTTT. It yields the protein CAVSESEFQPQHF.

V and J are TRBV11-2 and TRBJ1-3, with D unclear. V dropped 0 bases and J dropped 0 bases, with 3 bases sitting between them. Germline V CDR1 and CDR2: SGHAT, FQNNGV. CDR3 length: 14 residues. CDR3 residues: CASSLEFSGNTIYF. DNA for the CDR3: TGTGCCAGCAGCTTAGAGTTCTCTGGAAACACCATATATTTT. The entire variable domain, with the rest obtained from reference TRBV11-2 and TRBJ1-3, is as follows: EAGVAQSPRYKIIEKRQSVAFWCNPISGHATLYWYQQILGQGPKLLIQFQNNGVVDDSQLPKDRFSAERLKGVDSTLKIQPAKLEDSAVYLCASSLEFSGNTIYFGEGSWLTVV.

This chain uses TRBV20-1 with TRBJ1-1, with D possibly TRBD1 on 6 matching bases. Germline-derived CDR1 and CDR2 are DFQATT and SNEGSKA (reference sequence). The CDR3 covers 12 residues. V lost 5 bases to trimming and J lost 5 bases, with 12 bases between them. The CDR3 nucleotides are TGCAGTGCTTTCCAGGGGACAACTGAAGCTTTCTTT. This encodes CSAFQGTTEAFF.

The V gene is TRBV20-1, the J gene TRBJ1-6, with 8 bases aligning to TRBD1. Per the germline V gene, CDR1 is DFQATT and CDR2 is SNEGSKA (reference sequence). J gave up 7 bases and V 6 bases, and 5 bases lay outside the gene matches. This CDR3 has 13 amino acids. The chain's CDR3 is CSAYGQGNSPLHF. The CDR3 coding sequence is TGCAGTGCCTATGGACAGGGAAATTCACCCCTCCACTTT.

This clonotype was counted only a few times. V gene TRBV3-1 combines with J gene TRBJ1-2, with D tentatively TRBD1 (6 bases). This CDR3 comprises 15 residues. Germline lookup yields CDR1 LGHDT and CDR2 YNNKEL (reference sequence). V was cut by 6 bases and J by 4 bases, with 18 bases left in between. The CDR3 nucleotides read TGTGCCAGCAGGACCGCCGCCGCCAGGGGCTATGGCTACACCTTC. It yields the protein CASRTAAARGYGYTF.

The table lists this clonotype with many counts. J is TRBJ1-2 and V is TRBV5-5; D is unclear. Germline CDR1 and CDR2: SGHKS and YYEKEE (reference sequence). This CDR3 is built from 11 residues. The V and J ends lost 4 bases and 7 bases respectively, with 8 bases between them. This CDR3 reads CASSTQRGYTF. Written as DNA, the CDR3 is TGTGCCAGCAGCACGCAACGTGGCTACACCTTC.

The chain is built from TRBV12-3 or TRBV12-4 and TRBJ1-5, with 8 bases identical to TRBD1. This CDR3 region has 13 residues. V was pared by 6 bases and J by 9 bases, with 7 bases of the junction left unmatched. The CDR3 region has the DNA TGTGCCAGCAGCCAAGACAGGGGTGCGCCCCAGCATTTT. Protein product: CASSQDRGAPQHF.

The V and J genes are TRBV20-1 and TRBJ2-7; D not resolved. The germline V and J ends were trimmed by 1 base and 2 bases, with 18 bases remaining between them. There are 16 residues in the CDR3. Germline assignment: CDR1 DFQATT and CDR2 SNEGSKA (reference sequence). The CDR3 region is CSARGLDSRLTYEQYF. CDR3 DNA sequence: TGCAGTGCTAGAGGTCTCGACTCCCGGCTGACCTACGAGCAGTACTTC.

The V call is TRBV15, the J call TRBJ2-7, with D tentatively TRBD2 (6 bases). The germline CDR1 and CDR2 sequences are LNHNV and YYDKDF (reference sequence). Trimming removed 1 base at V and 4 bases at J, with 20 bases between. This CDR3 region has 17 residues. The CDR3, as DNA: TGTGCCACCAGCAGAGGCCAGTTCGTCGGGAGCTTGTACGAGCAGTACTTC. It translates to CATSRGQFVGSLYEQYF.

In this sample, this clonotype turned up a few times. V is TRBV6-5 and J is TRBJ1-1, with TRBD1 matching over 7 bases. In germline, CDR1 is MNHEY, CDR2 SVGAGI. This CDR3 is 13 amino acids long. Trimming at V came to 2 bases and at J to 8 bases, leaving 5 bases not matched to a gene. CDR3 residues: CASSYDTGAEAFF. DNA for the CDR3: TGTGCCAGCAGTTACGATACAGGGGCCGAAGCTTTCTTT.

The chain employs TRBV20-1 and TRBJ1-1; 8 bases fit TRBD1. Looked up from germline, CDR1 is DFQATT and CDR2 is SNEGSKA (reference sequence). The CDR3 contains 12 residues. V lost 6 bases and J lost 11; bases outside the gene matches: 11. CDR3 protein: CSAPLDRVSAFF. The CDR3 coding sequence is TGCAGTGCGCCTCTGGACAGGGTCTCGGCTTTCTTT.

This chain links TRBV25-1 with TRBJ1-2; D might be TRBD1 (5 bases). The germline V gene encodes CDR1 MGHDK and CDR2 SYGVNS. The germline V and J ends were trimmed by 5 bases and 3 bases, with 19 bases remaining between them. This CDR3 has 16 amino acids. This chain's CDR3 is CASSPAGRGLDYGYTF. The CDR3 DNA reads as TGTGCCAGCAGTCCCGCAGGGCGGGGATTGGACTATGGCTACACCTTC.

The J gene is TRBJ1-2, the V gene TRBV7-4; 7 nucleotides match TRBD1. J was trimmed by 5 bases and V by 5 bases; bases with no gene match: 11. This CDR3 region has 15 residues. Germline V gene lookup returns CDR1 SGHVT and CDR2 SQSDAQ. For the CDR3, the DNA is TGTGCCAGCAGCCCCGGGACAGTTAAGGTGTATGGCTACACCTTC. Protein sequence: CASSPGTVKVYGYTF. Using reference TRBV7-4 and TRBJ1-2 for the parts outside the CDR3, the full variable domain is GAGVSQSPRYKVAKRGRDVALRCDSISGHVTLYWYRQTLGQGSEVLTYSQSDAQRDKSGRPSGRFSAERPERSVSTLKIQRTEQGDSAVYLCASSPGTVKVYGYTFGSGTRLTVV.

This clonotype was detected a few times. This rearrangement joins TRBV20-1 to TRBJ2-7; D is perhaps TRBD1 or TRBD2 (5 bases each). Germline CDR1 is DFQATT and CDR2 is SNEGSKA (reference sequence). The V end was cut by 5 bases, the J end by 0 bases, with 14 bases between. This CDR3 has 14 residues. The CDR3 DNA follows: TGCAGTGCTCTTGGGACGTCAAGCTCCTACGAGCAGTACTTC. Translation: CSALGTSSSYEQYF.

V usage is TRBV6-5 and J usage is TRBJ1-6; possibly TRBD1 for D (6 bases). This CDR3 has 13 amino acids. V shed 4 bases and J shed 10 bases, with 11 bases lying between them. In germline, CDR1 is MNHEY, CDR2 SVGAGI. The CDR3 DNA reads TGTGCCAGCAGTTCACAGGGAAGGTCACCCCTCCACTTT. Translation gives CASSSQGRSPLHF.

In its sample, this clonotype was seen many times. This rearrangement joins TRBV29-1 to TRBJ1-3, with D perhaps matching TRBD1 (5 bases). The CDR3 has 14 residues. Between the trimmed V and J ends, which lost 8 bases and 1 base, there was a span of 15 bases. Germline CDR1 reads SQVTM; CDR2 reads ANQGSEA. Here the CDR3 reads CSTRGRESGNTIYF. CDR3 nucleotide sequence: TGCAGCACTCGGGGCAGGGAGTCTGGAAACACCATATATTTT.

Concerning this clonotype: A much larger clone lies a single base off, so this may be a read error. J is TRBJ1-1 and V is TRBV10-1; D not resolved. This CDR3 comprises 11 residues. Germline V gene sequence: CDR1 WNHNN, CDR2 SYGVQD (reference sequence). V gave up 7 bases and J gave up 7 bases, with 10 bases separating them. The chain's CDR3 is CASIKGLEAFF. The CDR3 DNA reads TGCGCCAGCATCAAGGGCCTTGAAGCTTTCTTT.

The rearrangement uses TRBV10-3 and TRBJ2-5; TRBD2 matches 14 bases. The CDR3 has 16 amino acids. After removal of 10 bases from V and 4 bases from J, the junction contained 11 bases not matched to a gene. Germline loops: CDR1 ENHRY, CDR2 SYGVKD. The CDR3: CASSPQGLAGGETQYF. DNA for the CDR3: TGTGCCAGCAGCCCCCAAGGACTAGCGGGGGGAGAGACCCAGTACTTC.

The chain uses TRBV2 and TRBJ1-5, with D hard to call. V lost 5 bases and J 11 bases, leaving 16 bases between the germline ends. Germline V gene data show CDR1 as SNHLY and CDR2 as FYNNEI. The CDR3 extends over 13 amino acids. The CDR3: CASSQHREETQHF. The CDR3 DNA follows: TGTGCCAGCAGTCAGCACCGGGAAGAGACCCAGCATTTT.

This clonotype was picked up many times. The V gene is TRBV7-9, the J gene TRBJ2-7; 12 bases align to TRBD2. Losses at the gene ends were 4 bases for V and 2 bases for J; bases not matched to a gene: 3. CDR1 SEHNR and CDR2 FQNEAQ come from the germline V gene (reference sequence). The CDR3 is 15 residues long. CDR3 nucleotide sequence: TGTGCCAGCAGCTCTTGGACTAGCGGGGCCTACGAGCAGTACTTC. This translates into CASSSWTSGAYEQYF.